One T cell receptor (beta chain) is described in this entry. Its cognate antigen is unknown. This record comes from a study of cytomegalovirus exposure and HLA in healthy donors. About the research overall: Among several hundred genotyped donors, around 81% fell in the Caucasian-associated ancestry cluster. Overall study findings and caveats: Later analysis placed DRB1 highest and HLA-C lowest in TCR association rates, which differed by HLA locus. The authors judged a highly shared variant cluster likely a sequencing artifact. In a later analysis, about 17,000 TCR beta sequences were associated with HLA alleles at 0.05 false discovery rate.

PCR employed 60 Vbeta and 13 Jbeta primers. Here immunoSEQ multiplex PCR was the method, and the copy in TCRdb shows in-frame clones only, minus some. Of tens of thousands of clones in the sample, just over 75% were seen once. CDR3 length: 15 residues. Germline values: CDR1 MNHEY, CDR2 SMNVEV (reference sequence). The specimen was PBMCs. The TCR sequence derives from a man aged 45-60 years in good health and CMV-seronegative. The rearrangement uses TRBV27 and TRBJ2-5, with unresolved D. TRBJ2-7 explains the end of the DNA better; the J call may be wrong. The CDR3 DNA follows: TGTGCCAGCAGTTTCTCCCCGCCAGCCTACTACGAGCAGTACTTC. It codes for CASSFSPPAYYEQYF.